The TCR beta chain described here comes from a study of shared clonotypes between healthy human individuals. Study-wide results and limits: The sharing of approximately 5.1% of naive CD4 clonotypes was seen across several donors.

Only in-frame clones appear in the TCRdb table, and some are missing; sequencing was by immunoSEQ multiplex PCR. The profile covers 2 million to 2.5 million clones, with 85% to 95% appearing a single time and 0.35% to 0.5% taken by the ten largest. About this clone: Its antigen is undetermined.

The germline V gene has CDR1 SGHNT and CDR2 YENEEA. This CDR3 is 13 amino acids long. V was shortened by 3 bases and J by 3 bases, with 6 bases between the two germline ends. The chain has TRBV11-3 and TRBJ2-1; D perhaps matches TRBD2 (5 bases). The clonotype comes from a man younger than 35 in good health. Some clones in this sample may be carry-over from other donors' samples. The specimen sequenced was naive CD4+ T cells from PBMCs. Stated subset: CD45RA+ positively selected. The chain's CDR3 is CASSFGLYNEQFF. DNA for the CDR3: TGTGCCAGCAGCTTCGGACTCTACAATGAGCAGTTCTTC.